The source of this T cell receptor beta chain is a study of shared clonotypes between healthy human individuals. The overall study: The cohort had two women and three men, ages 18 to 49.

Sequencing used immunoSEQ multiplex PCR; TCRdb keeps in-frame clones, though not all of them. The top ten clones hold around 1.8% of a sample with about 2.1 million clones, just under 95% of them seen once. Comment on this clone: The antigen is undetermined.

Regarding the study as a whole: The study found roughly 5% of naive CD4 clonotypes shared across a few donors. Memory subsets generally showed lower estimated richness than naive subsets.

CDR3 size: 18 residues. The V and J ends lost 5 bases and 2 bases, in that order; junction bases with no gene match: 17. Germline V gene lookup returns CDR1 MGHDK and CDR2 SYGVNS. CD8 cells regarded as naive lacked CD45RO, were positively chosen for CCR7, and omitted terminally differentiated effector memory CD45RA+ cells. This TCR came from a man younger than 35 in good health. Some clones in this sample may be carry-over from other donors' samples. The chain recombines TRBV25-1 with TRBJ2-7, with 8 bases identical to TRBD1. Sequencing was done on a sample of naive CD8+ T cells from PBMCs. The CDR3 loop is CASSTRDSGTGVTYEQYF. DNA of the CDR3: TGTGCCAGCAGTACCAGGGATTCCGGGACAGGTGTAACCTACGAGCAGTACTTC.